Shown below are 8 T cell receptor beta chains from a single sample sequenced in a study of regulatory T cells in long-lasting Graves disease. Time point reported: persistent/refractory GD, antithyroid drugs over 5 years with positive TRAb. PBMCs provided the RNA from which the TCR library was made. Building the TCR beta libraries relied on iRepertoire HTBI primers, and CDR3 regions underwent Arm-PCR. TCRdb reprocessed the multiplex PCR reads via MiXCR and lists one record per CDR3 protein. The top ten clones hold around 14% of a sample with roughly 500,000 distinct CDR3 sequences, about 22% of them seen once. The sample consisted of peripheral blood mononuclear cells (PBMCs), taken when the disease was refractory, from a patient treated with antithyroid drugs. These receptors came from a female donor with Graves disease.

The CDR3 region is CASSSPSRVDEQFF. The CDR3 DNA reads as TGTGCCAGCAGTTCCCCCTCAAGGGTCGATGAGCAGTTCTTC. The chain recombines TRBV12-3 or TRBV12-4 with TRBJ2-1, with no clear D. The CDR3 spans 14 residues. Trimming stripped 4 bases from V and 8 bases from J, with 15 bases between.

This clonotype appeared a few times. The CDR3 spells CAWTSGGAWSRETQYF. The CDR3 region has the DNA TGTGCCTGGACTAGCGGGGGGGCCTGGTCTAGAGAGACCCAGTACTTC. V gene TRBV30 combines with J gene TRBJ2-5; 12 bases agree with TRBD2. V was clipped by 4 bases and J by 4 bases; unmatched bases: 10. The germline CDR1 and CDR2 sequences are GTSNPN and SVGIG (reference sequence). The CDR3 has 16 residues.

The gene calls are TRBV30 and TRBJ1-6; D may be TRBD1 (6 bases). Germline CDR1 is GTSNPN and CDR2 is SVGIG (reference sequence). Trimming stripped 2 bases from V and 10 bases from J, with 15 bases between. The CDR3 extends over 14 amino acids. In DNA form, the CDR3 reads TGTGCCTGGAGTAGGGAACAGGGCGTATCACCCCTCCACTTT. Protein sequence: CAWSREQGVSPLHF.

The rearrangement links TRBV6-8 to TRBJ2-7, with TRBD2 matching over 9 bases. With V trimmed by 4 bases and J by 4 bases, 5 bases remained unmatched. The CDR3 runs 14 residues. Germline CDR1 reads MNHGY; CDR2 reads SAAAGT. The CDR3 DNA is TGTGCCAGCAGTTTTAGCGGGAGCGGTTACGAGCAGTACTTC. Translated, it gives CASSFSGSGYEQYF.

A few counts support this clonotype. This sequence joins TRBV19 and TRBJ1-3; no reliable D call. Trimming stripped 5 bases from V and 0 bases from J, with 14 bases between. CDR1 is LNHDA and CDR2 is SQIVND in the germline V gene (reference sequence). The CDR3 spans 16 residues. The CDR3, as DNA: TGTGCCAGTAGTGGCCCCTCTGAAGCCTCTGGAAACACCATATATTTT. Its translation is CASSGPSEASGNTIYF.

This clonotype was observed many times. The CDR3 sequence is CASSLFGTGGNEQYF. The CDR3 DNA is TGTGCCAGCAGTTTATTTGGGACAGGGGGAAACGAGCAGTACTTC. The chain links TRBV28 to TRBJ2-7; 11 nucleotides match TRBD1. The CDR3 runs to 15 residues. The V and J ends lost 1 base and 5 bases, in that order; junction bases with no gene match: 4. Germline V gene data show CDR1 as MDHEN and CDR2 as SYDVKM.

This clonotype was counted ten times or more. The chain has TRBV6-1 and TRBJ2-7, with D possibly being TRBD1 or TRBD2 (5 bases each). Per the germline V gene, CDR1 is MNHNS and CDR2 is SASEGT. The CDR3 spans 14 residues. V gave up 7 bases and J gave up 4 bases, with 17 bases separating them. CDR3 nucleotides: TGTGCCAGCACCCCAAGAGGGGCTGGTTACGAGCAGTACTTC. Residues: CASTPRGAGYEQYF.

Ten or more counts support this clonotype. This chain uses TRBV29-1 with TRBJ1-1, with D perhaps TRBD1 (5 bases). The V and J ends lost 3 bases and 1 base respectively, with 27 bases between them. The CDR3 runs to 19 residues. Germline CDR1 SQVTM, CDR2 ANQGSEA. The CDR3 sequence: CSVDPNGAGIFRRNTEAFF. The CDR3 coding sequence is TGCAGCGTTGATCCAAACGGGGCAGGGATCTTTCGGAGGAACACTGAAGCTTTCTTT.